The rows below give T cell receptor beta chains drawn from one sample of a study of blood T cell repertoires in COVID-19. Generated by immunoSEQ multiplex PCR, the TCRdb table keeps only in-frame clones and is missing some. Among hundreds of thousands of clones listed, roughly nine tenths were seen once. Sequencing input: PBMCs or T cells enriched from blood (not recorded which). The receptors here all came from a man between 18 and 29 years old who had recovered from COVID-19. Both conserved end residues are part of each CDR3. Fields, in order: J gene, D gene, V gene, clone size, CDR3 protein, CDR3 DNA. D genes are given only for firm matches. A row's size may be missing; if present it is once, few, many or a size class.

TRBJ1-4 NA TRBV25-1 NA CASSEFMDRGEKLFF TGTGCCAGCAGTGAATTTATGGACAGAGGTGAAAAACTGTTTTTT
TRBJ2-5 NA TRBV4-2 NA CASSQDLGVRETQYF TGTGCCAGCAGCCAAGATCTGGGAGTGCGGGAGACCCAGTACTTC
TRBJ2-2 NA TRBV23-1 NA CASSPLASGRGLPGELFF TGCGCCAGCAGCCCCCTAGCCAGCGGAAGGGGGTTGCCCGGGGAGCTGTTTTTT
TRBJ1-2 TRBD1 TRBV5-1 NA CASGTGQGSYYGYTF TGCGCCAGCGGGACAGGACAGGGGTCGTACTATGGCTACACCTTC
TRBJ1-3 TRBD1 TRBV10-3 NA CAISESAGGIVGNTIYF TGTGCCATCAGTGAGTCAGCAGGGGGCATTGTTGGAAACACCATATATTTT
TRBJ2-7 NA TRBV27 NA CASSSLQSPEQYF TGTGCCAGCAGTTCCCTCCAGTCGCCCGAGCAGTACTTC
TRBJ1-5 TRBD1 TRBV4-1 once CASSHPGQKGPQHF TGCGCCAGCAGCCATCCGGGACAGAAGGGTCCCCAGCATTTT
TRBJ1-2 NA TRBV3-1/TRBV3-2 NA CASAGASYGYTF TGTGCCAGTGCGGGAGCCTCCTATGGCTACACCTTC
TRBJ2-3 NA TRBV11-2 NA CASSPSTDTQYF TGTGCCAGCAGCCCAAGCACAGATACGCAGTATTTT
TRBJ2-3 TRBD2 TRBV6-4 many CASSEEAGSTDTQYF TGTGCCAGCAGCGAAGAAGCGGGGAGCACAGATACGCAGTATTTT
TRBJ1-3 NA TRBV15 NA CATSRVGGRAGNTIYF TGTGCCACCAGCAGAGTTGGCGGCAGGGCGGGAAACACCATATATTTT
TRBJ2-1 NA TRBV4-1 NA CASSQDQQGSNNEQFF TGCGCCAGCAGCCAAGATCAACAGGGTAGTAACAATGAGCAGTTCTTC
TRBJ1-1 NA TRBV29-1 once CSVLRFLNTEAFF TGCAGCGTCCTCAGATTCCTGAACACTGAAGCTTTCTTT
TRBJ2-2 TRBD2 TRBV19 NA CASRISSGRGAGELFF TGTGCCAGTCGGATTTCTAGCGGGAGAGGGGCCGGGGAGCTGTTTTTT
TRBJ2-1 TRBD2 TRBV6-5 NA CASSHLAGDQVF TGTGCCAGCAGCCATCTAGCGGGGGACCAGGTCTTC
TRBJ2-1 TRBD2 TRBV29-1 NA CSVEAGLADSYNEQFF TGCAGCGTTGAAGCGGGGCTAGCGGACTCCTACAATGAGCAGTTCTTC
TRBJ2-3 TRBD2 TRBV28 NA CASFPASGPSHTDTQYF TGTGCCAGCTTTCCGGCTAGCGGCCCTTCTCACACAGATACGCAGTATTTT
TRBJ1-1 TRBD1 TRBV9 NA CASSVGSQGPEAFF TGTGCCAGCAGCGTAGGTTCACAGGGGCCTGAAGCTTTCTTT
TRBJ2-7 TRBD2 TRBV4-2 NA CASSQGTSETYEQYF TGTGCCAGCAGCCAAGGGACTAGCGAAACCTACGAGCAGTACTTC
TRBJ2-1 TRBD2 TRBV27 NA CASSLLAGVYNEQFF TGTGCCAGCAGTTTGCTAGCGGGGGTATACAATGAGCAGTTCTTC
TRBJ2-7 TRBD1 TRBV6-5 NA CASRTGITTYEQYF TGTGCCAGCAGGACAGGGATAACCACCTACGAGCAGTACTTC
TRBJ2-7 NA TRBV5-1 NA CASSPQGDYEQYF TGCGCCAGCAGCCCACAGGGAGACTACGAGCAGTACTTC
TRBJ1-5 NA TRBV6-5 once CASSYNQGNQPQHF TGTGCCAGCAGTTACAATCAGGGAAATCAGCCCCAGCATTTT
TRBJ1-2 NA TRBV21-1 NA CASSNPGRTNYGYTF TGTGCCAGCAGCAACCCCGGGAGAACAAACTATGGCTACACCTTC
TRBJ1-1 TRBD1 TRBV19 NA CASSIRQGYDEAFF TGTGCCAGTAGTATAAGACAGGGGTATGATGAAGCTTTCTTT
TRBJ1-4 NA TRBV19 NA CASSADRGGKLFF TGTGCCAGTAGCGCGGATCGGGGTGGGAAACTGTTTTTT
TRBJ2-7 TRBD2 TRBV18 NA CASSPASGSYEQYF TGTGCCAGCTCACCCGCTAGCGGATCCTACGAGCAGTACTTC
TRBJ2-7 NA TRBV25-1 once CASGDWVDNPYEQYF TGTGCCAGCGGCGACTGGGTGGACAATCCCTACGAGCAGTACTTC
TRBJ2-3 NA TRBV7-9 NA CASSLKGRDTQYF TGTGCCAGCAGCTTAAAAGGCAGGGATACGCAGTATTTT
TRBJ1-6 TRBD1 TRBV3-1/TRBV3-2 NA CASSRGQGRDSPLHF TGTGCCAGCAGTCGAGGACAGGGAAGGGATTCACCCCTCCACTTT
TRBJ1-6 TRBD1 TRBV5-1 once CASSPRLGQGNSPLHF TGCGCCAGCAGCCCGCGGCTGGGACAGGGTAATTCACCCCTCCACTTT
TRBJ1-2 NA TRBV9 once CASSVVPGQSLYGYTF TGTGCCAGCAGCGTAGTTCCCGGACAGTCCCTCTATGGCTACACCTTC
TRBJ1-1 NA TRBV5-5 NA CASSLWGGRRGEAFF TGTGCCAGCAGCTTGTGGGGGGGCCGCAGGGGTGAAGCTTTCTTT
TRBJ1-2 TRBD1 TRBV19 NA CATMDRESYGYTF TGTGCCACCATGGACAGGGAAAGCTATGGCTACACCTTC
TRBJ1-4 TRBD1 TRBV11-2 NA CASSLKTGAYEKLFF TGTGCCAGCAGCTTGAAGACAGGGGCGTATGAAAAACTGTTTTTT
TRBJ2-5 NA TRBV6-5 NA CASSSRAPAQETQYF TGTGCCAGCAGTTCCCGAGCGCCTGCCCAAGAGACCCAGTACTTC